This TCR beta chain appears in the sequencing data of a study of blood T cell repertoires in COVID-19. The CDR3 covers 15 residues. V was clipped by 2 bases and J by 6 bases; unmatched bases: 7. The germline CDR1 and CDR2 sequences are MDHEN and SYDVKM. Profiled with immunoSEQ multiplex PCR; TCRdb holds only in-frame clones, not every one. Among 130,000 or so clones listed, 85% to 90% were seen once. This receptor was identified in a human donor in a cohort sampled during active COVID-19. The genes are TRBV28 and TRBJ2-3; 8 bases align to TRBD2. The specimen sequenced was peripheral blood. In DNA, the CDR3 is TGTGCCAGCAGTTTACTAGCGGGTTGGTTTGATACGCAGTATTTT. This gives the protein CASSLLAGWFDTQYF. Looking up the rest from reference TRBV28 and TRBJ2-3 gives the full variable domain: DVKVTQSSRYLVKRTGEKVFLECVQDMDHENMFWYRQDPGLGLRLIYFSYDVKMKEKGDIPEGYSVSREKKERFSLILESASTNQTSMYLCASSLLAGWFDTQYFGPGTRLTVL.